The 13 T cell receptor beta chains below all came from one sample that was sequenced in a study of blood T cell repertoires in COVID-19. Sequenced by immunoSEQ multiplex PCR; TCRdb stores in-frame clones only, minus some. The sample has some 90,000 clones, 89% seen once. Sequenced material: peripheral blood. These receptors were taken from a man in his forties or fifties with COVID-19, enrolled during active disease.

This clone was counted once. The gene calls are TRBV3-1 (or the pseudogene TRBV3-2) and TRBJ1-4; D is ambiguous. Germline CDR1 is LGHDT and CDR2 is YNNKEL (reference sequence). The ends were cut back, 1 base at V and 2 bases at J, with 14 bases in the middle. The CDR3 is 17 amino acids. The CDR3 DNA sequence: TGTGCCAGCAGCCAAGGGGCCGGACGGAGGACTAATGAAAAACTGTTTTTT. Amino acids: CASSQGAGRRTNEKLFF.

The genes are TRBV28 and TRBJ2-3; tentatively, D is TRBD2 (6 bases). CDR3 length: 13 residues. Trimming took 6 bases from V and 2 from J, leaving 9 bases between them. CDR1 is MDHEN, CDR2 SYDVKM, per germline. The CDR3 loop reads CASSGGSTDTQYF. Written as DNA, the CDR3 is TGTGCCAGCAGCGGGGGATCCACAGATACGCAGTATTTT.

The chain has TRBV5-1 and TRBJ1-3, with 7 bases fitting TRBD1. The CDR3 extends over 13 amino acids. Germline CDR1 reads SGHRS; CDR2 reads YFSETQ. V gave up 7 bases and J gave up 1 base; unmatched junction bases: 2. The CDR3 DNA is TGCGCCAGCTCGGACAGGTCTGGAAACACCATATATTTT. This translates into CASSDRSGNTIYF.

The rearrangement joins TRBV9 to TRBJ1-4, with TRBD1 matching 9 bases. This CDR3 has 15 amino acids. CDR1 and CDR2 (germline): SGDLS, YYNGEE. Trimming at V came to 3 bases and at J to 7 bases, leaving 7 bases not matched to a gene. CDR3 amino acids: CASSAHRGLSEKLFF. The CDR3 nucleotides read TGTGCCAGCAGCGCGCACAGGGGGCTGAGTGAAAAACTGTTTTTT.

This clone has just one count. J is TRBJ2-3 and V is TRBV15, with D tentatively TRBD2 (5 bases). V lost 0 bases, J lost 5 bases, and 15 bases lay in between. The length of the CDR3 is 16 residues. Germline lookup yields CDR1 LNHNV and CDR2 YYDKDF (reference sequence). The CDR3 bases are TGTGCCACCAGCAGAGATGAGGGAAGAGTGGTAGATACGCAGTATTTT. Translated: CATSRDEGRVVDTQYF.

The chain is built from TRBV28 and TRBJ1-3; weak D call: TRBD1 (6 bases). The germline V gene encodes CDR1 MDHEN and CDR2 SYDVKM. The CDR3 runs to 16 residues. Between the trimmed V and J ends, which lost 3 bases and 0 bases, there was a span of 12 bases. The CDR3 DNA follows: TGTGCCAGCAGTTTTAGAGGACAGTACTCTGGAAACACCATATATTTT. Its protein is CASSFRGQYSGNTIYF.

The chain combines TRBV10-3 with TRBJ2-1, with 9 nucleotides matching TRBD1. CDR1 ENHRY and CDR2 SYGVKD come from the germline V gene. The ends lost 10 bases at V and 2 bases at J; junction bases unmatched: 6. The CDR3 has 14 amino acids. The CDR3 region has the DNA TGTGCCACGACCGGGACAGGGCCCTACAATGAGCAGTTCTTC. Translated, it gives CATTGTGPYNEQFF.

This clone was seen just once. The chain has TRBV11-2 and TRBJ1-2, with D tentatively TRBD1 (6 bases). CDR3 length equals 14 residues. V lost 6 bases and J 8 bases, leaving 19 bases between the germline ends. Germline V gives CDR1 SGHAT, CDR2 FQNNGV. The CDR3 loop is CASRKIPDRRGYTF. For the CDR3, the DNA is TGTGCCAGCAGGAAAATCCCTGACAGGCGAGGCTACACCTTC.

This clone was counted once. V gene TRBV9 combines with J gene TRBJ1-5; the D gene is possibly TRBD1 (6 bases). The germline CDR1 and CDR2 sequences are SGDLS and YYNGEE. The CDR3 has 14 amino acids. Trimming removed 3 bases from V and 5 bases from J, with 12 bases in between. CDR3 sequence (DNA): TGTGCCAGCAGCGCGGACAGCCAAGATCAGCCCCAGCATTTT. This gives the protein CASSADSQDQPQHF.

The rearrangement links TRBV5-6 to TRBJ2-2, with TRBD1 matching 7 bases. The CDR3 covers 14 residues. Trimming at V came to 3 bases and at J to 3 bases, leaving 2 bases not matched to a gene. Germline-derived CDR1 and CDR2 are SGHDT and YYEEEE. DNA of the CDR3: TGTGCCAGCAGCTGGGGACAGCACACCGGGGAGCTGTTTTTT. It codes for CASSWGQHTGELFF.

This chain uses TRBV9 with TRBJ2-5; 9 nucleotides match TRBD2. CDR3 length equals 17 residues. Germline V gene data show CDR1 as SGDLS and CDR2 as YYNGEE. V gave up 0 bases and J gave up 2 bases; unmatched junction bases: 8. This chain's CDR3 is CASSVGKIAGAQETQYF. CDR3 DNA sequence: TGTGCCAGCAGCGTAGGTAAAATAGCGGGGGCACAAGAGACCCAGTACTTC.

The CDR3 here is CASSAGGVEGYTF. In nucleotides, the CDR3 is TGTGCCAGCAGCGCCGGGGGTGTGGAAGGCTACACCTTC. The rearrangement uses TRBV5-6 and TRBJ1-2; TRBD1 might be the D (5 bases). The ends were cut back, 4 bases at V and 8 bases at J, with 15 bases in the middle. The CDR3 is 13 amino acids. CDR1 SGHDT and CDR2 YYEEEE come from the germline V gene.

CDR3 sequence reads: CASSSLNYGYTF. Here the CDR3 DNA reads TGTGCCAGCAGTTCCCTAAACTATGGCTACACCTTC. J is TRBJ1-2 and V is TRBV28; D is undetermined. The CDR3 extends over 12 amino acids. Between the trimmed V and J ends, which lost 4 bases and 2 bases, there was a span of 5 bases. CDR1 and CDR2 (germline): MDHEN, SYDVKM.